What follows are 23 T cell receptor beta chains derived from one specimen sequenced in a study of graft-versus-host responses after intestinal transplantation. The repertoire was sequenced with immunoSEQ multiplex PCR; TCRdb's copy has only in-frame clones and lacks some. The sample gives tens of thousands of clones, roughly 89% of which show up once; roughly 2.6% is in the top ten. The sample was PBMCs, taken about 120 days after intestinal transplantation. All receptors derive from a human patient who received an intestinal transplant, so some T cells may come from the graft donor.

The genes are TRBV2 and TRBJ2-7; 11 nucleotides match TRBD1. The junction had 5 bases not matched to a gene; V was cut back by 6 bases and J by 1 base. Germline assignment: CDR1 SNHLY and CDR2 FYNNEI. This CDR3 is built from 15 residues. The DNA of the CDR3 is TGTGCCAGCAGGCGCGGGACAGGGGGTTCCTACGAGCAGTACTTC. Translating gives CASRRGTGGSYEQYF.

This rearrangement joins TRBV27 to TRBJ2-2, with a possible D match to TRBD1 (6 bases). The germline V and J ends were trimmed by 6 bases and 6 bases, with 14 bases remaining between them. Germline V gene lookup returns CDR1 MNHEY and CDR2 SMNVEV (reference sequence). CDR3 size: 14 residues. CDR3 nucleotide sequence: TGTGCCAGCAGGCCGAGGGGGATTGCCGGGGAGCTGTTTTTT. Residues: CASRPRGIAGELFF.

The chain carries TRBV25-1 and TRBJ1-2, with a weak D call TRBD1 (5 bases). The CDR3 runs to 13 residues. Germline values: CDR1 MGHDK, CDR2 SYGVNS. Trimming pared 6 bases from V and 2 bases from J, leaving 10 bases between. The CDR3 DNA sequence: TGTGCCAGCAGACAGGACGAGAACTATGGCTACACCTTC. Its protein is CASRQDENYGYTF.

The J gene is TRBJ2-2, the V gene TRBV6-1; the match to TRBD1 covers 7 bases. Germline CDR1 is MNHNS and CDR2 is SASEGT. V shed 7 bases, J shed 1 base, and the junction held 3 bases outside the gene matches. This CDR3 spans 14 amino acids. The CDR3 coding sequence is TGTGCCAGCACCTGGACAGGGAACACCGGGGAGCTGTTTTTT. Translating gives CASTWTGNTGELFF.

The gene calls are TRBV27 and TRBJ2-2; D is perhaps TRBD2 (5 bases). The V end lost 5 bases, the J end lost 5 bases, and 9 bases lay between the germline ends. The CDR3 has 13 amino acids. Germline CDR1 reads MNHEY; CDR2 reads SMNVEV (reference sequence). CDR3 protein: CASSPSGTGELFF. DNA for the CDR3: TGTGCCAGCAGTCCCTCGGGGACCGGGGAGCTGTTTTTT.

V usage is TRBV28 and J usage is TRBJ2-3; TRBD2 agrees at 8 bases. The J segment lost 4 bases and the V segment lost 6 bases, leaving 6 bases of the junction unmatched. This CDR3 is 14 amino acids long. Germline V gene data show CDR1 as MDHEN and CDR2 as SYDVKM. The CDR3 DNA sequence: TGTGCCAGCAGCCCCAGCGGGAGCTCAGATACGCAGTATTTT. Translation: CASSPSGSSDTQYF. The variable domain in full, completed from reference TRBV28 and TRBJ2-3, reads DVKVTQSSRYLVKRTGEKVFLECVQDMDHENMFWYRQDPGLGLRLIYFSYDVKMKEKGDIPEGYSVSREKKERFSLILESASTNQTSMYLCASSPSGSSDTQYFGPGTRLTVL.

The chain recombines TRBV19 with TRBJ1-6, with unresolved D. Trimming took off 1 base at V and 10 bases at J, with 5 bases between the two ends. The germline CDR1 and CDR2 sequences are LNHDA and SQIVND (reference sequence). This CDR3 is 12 amino acids long. CDR3 loop: CASSIAESPLHF. Here the CDR3 DNA reads TGTGCCAGTAGTATAGCAGAGTCACCCCTCCACTTT.

A single count supports this clone. The chain combines TRBV6-1 with TRBJ2-3; unclear D gene. Between the trimmed V and J ends, which lost 9 bases and 2 bases, there was a span of 9 bases. Germline V gives CDR1 MNHNS, CDR2 SASEGT. CDR3 length equals 12 residues. In DNA, the CDR3 is TGTGCCAGTTCACTGATCACAGATACGCAGTATTTT. It translates to CASSLITDTQYF.

This chain connects TRBV7-9 to TRBJ2-5; D might be TRBD1 or TRBD2, each matching 5 bases. The CDR3 is made up of 13 amino acids. V gave up 10 bases and J gave up 5 bases, with 17 bases separating them. Germline CDR1 SEHNR, CDR2 FQNEAQ (reference sequence). CDR3 residues: CATQGLAGETQYF. The CDR3 bases are TGTGCCACCCAGGGTCTAGCCGGGGAGACCCAGTACTTC.

The CDR3 here is CASSVERQGTEAFF. The CDR3 DNA reads TGTGCCAGCAGCGTAGAACGACAGGGCACTGAAGCTTTCTTT. The chain is built from TRBV9 and TRBJ1-1; 7 positions match TRBD1. This CDR3 has 14 residues. Trimming took 0 bases from V and 4 from J; bases not matched to a gene: 3. Germline V CDR1 and CDR2: SGDLS, YYNGEE.

The chain uses TRBV6-5 and TRBJ2-7; TRBD1 might be the D (6 bases). There are 15 residues in the CDR3. With 5 bases removed from V and 0 bases from J, the gap between germline ends came to 14 bases. From germline, CDR1 is MNHEY and CDR2 SVGAGI. The CDR3 loop is CASSRLGTPSYEQYF. The CDR3 nucleotides are TGTGCCAGCAGTCGACTCGGGACACCCTCCTACGAGCAGTACTTC.

The rearrangement joins TRBV10-3 to TRBJ2-3; D is uncertain. Germline CDR1 and CDR2: ENHRY and SYGVKD. V gave up 10 bases and J gave up 2 bases, with 16 bases separating them. The CDR3 covers 14 residues. The CDR3 coding sequence is TGTGCCACCCTCGTAGGCTCCAACACAGATACGCAGTATTTT. It specifies CATLVGSNTDTQYF.

The chain is built from TRBV10-2 and TRBJ2-7; D gene unclear. CDR1 is WSHSY, CDR2 SAAADI, per germline. This CDR3 has 13 amino acids. With 7 bases removed from V and 3 bases from J, the gap between germline ends came to 13 bases. DNA for the CDR3: TGCGCCAGCACCGGAGCAGCCTACTACGAGCAGTACTTC. Protein sequence: CASTGAAYYEQYF.

The CDR3 DNA reads TGTGCCAGCAGCTTAGGGGGCCGTTACAATGAGCAGTTCTTC. It yields the protein CASSLGGRYNEQFF. The rearrangement links TRBV11-3 to TRBJ2-1; D possibly corresponds to TRBD1 (5 bases). The CDR3 is 14 residues long. Germline CDR1 is SGHNT and CDR2 is YENEEA. V was trimmed by 1 base and J by 4 bases, leaving 8 bases between them.

This chain joins TRBV5-4 and TRBJ2-6; 12 nucleotides agree with TRBD2. This CDR3 spans 18 amino acids. J gave up 0 bases and V 0 bases, and 1 base lay outside the gene matches. In germline, CDR1 is SGHNT, CDR2 YYREEE (reference sequence). The CDR3 loop reads CASSLGLAGVSGANVLTF. The DNA for the CDR3 is TGTGCCAGCAGCTTGGGACTAGCGGGGGTCTCTGGGGCCAACGTCCTGACTTTC.

Here the CDR3 reads CAWGDRAGENTIYF. The CDR3, as DNA: TGTGCCTGGGGTGACAGGGCGGGAGAAAACACCATATATTTT. This chain connects TRBV30 to TRBJ1-3; 7 bases map to TRBD1. With V trimmed by 5 bases and J by 6 bases, 10 bases remained unmatched. From germline, CDR1 is GTSNPN and CDR2 SVGIG (reference sequence). The length of the CDR3 is 14 residues. The complete variable domain, with remaining parts taken from reference TRBV30 and TRBJ1-3, reads SQTIHQWPATLVQPVGSPLSLECTVEGTSNPNLYWYRQAAGRGLQLLFYSVGIGQISSEVPQNLSASRPQDRQFILSSKKLLLSDSGFYLCAWGDRAGENTIYFGEGSWLTVV.

The chain joins TRBV9 to TRBJ2-2; either TRBD1 or TRBD2 may supply D (5 bases each). V was pared by 4 bases and J by 6 bases, with 13 bases between. This CDR3 spans 14 amino acids. Germline V gene sequence: CDR1 SGDLS, CDR2 YYNGEE. CDR3 bases: TGTGCCAGCAGCCTACCCGGGGCGGCCGGGGAGCTGTTTTTT. Its translation: CASSLPGAAGELFF.

The chain is built from TRBV6-5 and TRBJ1-6; a possible D gene is TRBD1 (5 bases). The germline V gene has CDR1 MNHEY and CDR2 SVGAGI. The CDR3 runs 15 residues. V shed 0 bases and J shed 10 bases, with 13 bases lying between them. The chain's CDR3 is CASSYSTGRESPLHF. CDR3 nucleotides: TGTGCCAGCAGTTACTCGACGGGCAGGGAATCACCCCTCCACTTT.

J is TRBJ2-7 and V is TRBV21-1; the listed D gene, TRBD2, was not tested against the DNA. TRBV21-1 is tagged as a pseudogene. This CDR3 is 18 amino acids long. The CDR3 nucleotides read TGTGCCTCCGGGGGCGGACAAGCCACGGGGGGAGTTTACTACGAGCAGTACTTC. Protein sequence: CASGGGQATGGVYYEQYF.

This chain joins TRBV28 and TRBJ2-3; D not resolved. The CDR3 covers 16 residues. CDR1 is MDHEN and CDR2 is SYDVKM in the germline V gene. Between the trimmed V and J ends, which lost 0 bases and 0 bases, there was a span of 10 bases. The DNA for the CDR3 is TGTGCCAGCAGTTTATGGGTCGGGCTTAGCACAGATACGCAGTATTTT. Amino acid sequence: CASSLWVGLSTDTQYF.

This chain connects TRBV7-2 to TRBJ2-4; D gene ambiguous. The CDR3 sequence is 15 residues long. The germline V and J ends were trimmed by 5 bases and 3 bases, with 14 bases remaining between them. CDR1 is SGHTA and CDR2 is FQGNSA in the germline V gene. CDR3 sequence (DNA): TGTGCCAGCAGCAATCCCGGACCGGGCAAAAACATTCAGTACTTC. It translates to CASSNPGPGKNIQYF.

This chain uses TRBV5-1 with TRBJ2-1; 9 nucleotides match TRBD1. The CDR3 loop spans 18 amino acids. Germline loops: CDR1 SGHRS, CDR2 YFSETQ. Trimming cost V 5 bases and J 5 bases; bases outside gene matches: 17. The CDR3 nucleotides read TGCGCCAGCAGTCCCCTCTACGGGGACAGGGACTTCCACAATGAGCAGTTCTTC. This codes for CASSPLYGDRDFHNEQFF. The entire variable domain, with the rest obtained from reference TRBV5-1 and TRBJ2-1, is as follows: KAGVTQTPRYLIKTRGQQVTLSCSPISGHRSVSWYQQTPGQGLQFLFEYFSETQRNKGNFPGRFSGRQFSNSRSEMNVSTLELGDSALYLCASSPLYGDRDFHNEQFFGPGTRLTVL.

The rearrangement uses TRBV7-9 and TRBJ2-3; D perhaps matches TRBD2 (5 bases). CDR1 SEHNR and CDR2 FQNEAQ come from the germline V gene (reference sequence). The CDR3 totals 15 residues. V gave up 0 bases and J gave up 0 bases, with 7 bases separating them. DNA for the CDR3: TGTGCCAGCAGCTTAGCTGGCGGGAGCACAGATACGCAGTATTTT. Its translation: CASSLAGGSTDTQYF.